Each of the 20 T cell receptor beta chains below was sequenced from the same sample in a study of blood T cell repertoires in COVID-19. Measured with immunoSEQ multiplex PCR; TCRdb has only the in-frame clones, and not every one. There are around 130,000 clones in the sample; about four fifths occur only once, and under 20% lies in the top ten. The sample was PBMCs or T cells enriched from blood (not recorded which). All receptors derive from a man under 40 who had recovered from COVID-19.

The rearrangement uses TRBV10-3 and TRBJ1-5; D not resolved. Looked up from germline, CDR1 is ENHRY and CDR2 is SYGVKD. The ends were cut back, 0 bases at V and 4 bases at J, with 7 bases in the middle. The CDR3 runs 14 residues. The CDR3 protein is CAISESADNQPQHF. CDR3 nucleotide sequence: TGTGCCATCAGTGAGTCGGCAGATAATCAGCCCCAGCATTTT.

The chain carries TRBV3-1 (or the pseudogene TRBV3-2) and TRBJ2-1; 11 nucleotides align to TRBD2. Germline V gene sequence: CDR1 LGHDT, CDR2 YNNKEL (reference sequence). Germline trimming cut 6 bases from V and 8 bases from J; bases unmatched to any gene: 9. This CDR3 is built from 15 residues. The CDR3 sequence is CASSQSTSGMYEQFF. The CDR3 coding sequence is TGTGCCAGCAGTCAGTCGACTAGCGGGATGTATGAGCAGTTCTTC.

The chain employs TRBV13 and TRBJ1-6, with D perhaps matching TRBD1 (6 bases). V was shortened by 7 bases and J by 7 bases, with 11 bases between the two germline ends. There are 13 residues in the CDR3. CDR1 and CDR2 from the germline V gene are PRHDT and FYEKMQ (reference sequence). This chain's CDR3 is CASKDSLNSPLHF. DNA of the CDR3: TGTGCCAGCAAGGACAGTTTGAATTCACCCCTCCACTTT.

This clone was counted between two and nine times. The chain couples TRBV6-6 to TRBJ2-7, with 7 bases fitting TRBD1. The CDR3 is 12 residues long. Unmatched junction bases numbered 7, after V lost 7 bases and J lost 7 bases. Germline-derived CDR1 and CDR2 are MNHNY and SVGAGI (reference sequence). The CDR3 DNA follows: TGTGCCAGCACCCGACAGGGTGAAGAGCAGTACGTC. The encoded protein is CASTRQGEEQYV.

The chain employs TRBV3-1 (or the pseudogene TRBV3-2) and TRBJ2-7, with TRBD2 matching 8 bases. Germline assignment: CDR1 LGHDT and CDR2 YNNKEL (reference sequence). Trimming cost V 5 bases and J 3 bases; bases outside gene matches: 9. The CDR3 loop spans 15 amino acids. CDR3 sequence reads: CASSSLAGNRYEQYF. The CDR3 region has the DNA TGTGCCAGCAGCTCTTTAGCGGGGAACCGCTACGAGCAGTACTTC.

The rearrangement uses TRBV19 and TRBJ1-1; D remains ambiguous. V lost 3 bases to trimming and J lost 0 bases, with 8 bases between them. CDR1 is LNHDA and CDR2 is SQIVND in the germline V gene (reference sequence). The CDR3 runs 14 residues. CDR3 sequence reads: CASSISVVNTEAFF. DNA for the CDR3: TGTGCCAGTAGTATTTCAGTCGTGAACACTGAAGCTTTCTTT.

V and J are TRBV6-6 and TRBJ1-5; TRBD1 is a possible D gene (6 bases). Trimming shortened V by 3 bases and J by 4 bases, and 10 bases separated the two germline ends. Germline V gives CDR1 MNHNY, CDR2 SVGAGI (reference sequence). The CDR3 runs 14 residues. CDR3 region: CASSYRTGNQPQHF. CDR3 DNA: TGTGCCAGCAGTTATCGAACAGGGAATCAGCCCCAGCATTTT.

This chain joins TRBV30 and TRBJ1-3; possibly TRBD1 for D (5 bases). Trimming pared 5 bases from V and 2 bases from J, leaving 13 bases between. In germline, CDR1 is GTSNPN, CDR2 SVGIG (reference sequence). The CDR3 covers 14 residues. CDR3 loop: CAWGGRGTGNTIYF. Written as DNA, the CDR3 is TGTGCCTGGGGGGGGAGGGGAACTGGAAACACCATATATTTT.

This clone was seen only a few times. This chain uses TRBV5-6 with TRBJ2-3; TRBD2 matches 7 bases. The CDR3 spans 15 residues. V shed 2 bases, J shed 3 bases, and the junction held 6 bases outside the gene matches. Germline V gene data show CDR1 as SGHDT and CDR2 as YYEEEE. The CDR3, as DNA: TGTGCCAGCAGCTTACGGGGGGTTAGGACAGATACGCAGTATTTT. It codes for CASSLRGVRTDTQYF.

The chain carries TRBV7-5 and TRBJ2-7; the table calls TRBD1, which could not be checked here. TRBV7-5 is annotated as a pseudogene. The CDR3 spans 15 residues. CDR3 bases: TGTGCCAGAAGACTCGCCAGGCGCCACTCCTACGAGCAGTACGTC. Translating gives CARRLARRHSYEQYV.

The chain couples TRBV28 to TRBJ1-6; a weak D match, TRBD1 (6 bases). The germline V gene has CDR1 MDHEN and CDR2 SYDVKM. Between the trimmed V and J ends, which lost 8 bases and 4 bases, there was a span of 18 bases. There are 16 residues in the CDR3. CDR3 sequence reads: CASGGGPKVYNSPLHF. CDR3 sequence (DNA): TGTGCCAGCGGGGGGGGGCCTAAGGTTTATAATTCACCCCTCCACTTT.

The chain combines TRBV7-6 with TRBJ2-1, with 8 bases identical to TRBD2. The V segment lost 2 bases and the J segment 10 bases; nucleotides outside the gene matches: 16. Per the germline V gene, CDR1 is SGHVS and CDR2 is FNYEAQ. The CDR3 totals 17 residues. The CDR3 sequence is CASSLTATGREVLEQFF. CDR3 nucleotides: TGTGCCAGCAGCTTAACAGCTACAGGGCGGGAGGTATTAGAGCAGTTCTTC.

This chain links TRBV2 with TRBJ1-1; the D is unclear. Per the germline V gene, CDR1 is SNHLY and CDR2 is FYNNEI. V gave up 8 bases and J gave up 1 base, with 11 bases separating them. This CDR3 region has 13 residues. CDR3 sequence reads: CASREGRNTEAFF. As DNA, the CDR3 is TGTGCCAGCCGCGAAGGGAGGAACACTGAAGCTTTCTTT.

The rearrangement joins TRBV29-1 to TRBJ1-2, with a weak D call TRBD1 (5 bases). This CDR3 contains 12 residues. Germline CDR1 and CDR2: SQVTM and ANQGSEA. The V and J ends lost 7 bases and 5 bases respectively, with 14 bases between them. The chain's CDR3 is CSATSGVYGYTF. The CDR3 region has the DNA TGCAGCGCCACCTCGGGGGTATATGGCTACACCTTC. The full variable domain, with the rest looked up from reference TRBV29-1 and TRBJ1-2, is SAVISQKPSRDICQRGTSLTIQCQVDSQVTMMFWYRQQPGQSLTLIATANQGSEATYESGFVIDKFPISRPNLTFSTLTVSNMSPEDSSIYLCSATSGVYGYTFGSGTRLTVV.

This rearrangement joins TRBV13 to TRBJ2-1, with 7 bases identical to TRBD1. The trim removed 0 bases at V and 4 bases at J, leaving 0 bases unmatched. Germline V gives CDR1 PRHDT, CDR2 FYEKMQ (reference sequence). This CDR3 contains 14 residues. The CDR3 sequence: CASSLGDRYNEQFF. CDR3 DNA: TGTGCCAGCAGCTTAGGGGACAGGTACAATGAGCAGTTCTTC.

J is TRBJ2-7 and V is TRBV4-1, with D tentatively TRBD1 (5 bases). Germline lookup yields CDR1 MGHRA and CDR2 YSYEKL. The CDR3 is made up of 13 amino acids. Trimming took 2 bases from V and 3 from J, leaving 8 bases between them. The CDR3 reads CASSQLTVYEQYF. Here the CDR3 DNA reads TGCGCCAGCAGCCAACTGACAGTCTACGAGCAGTACTTC.

The V and J genes are TRBV2 and TRBJ2-5; D might be TRBD2 (6 bases). The V end lost 5 bases, the J end lost 4 bases, and 14 bases lay between the germline ends. The CDR3 runs 14 residues. The germline CDR1 and CDR2 sequences are SNHLY and FYNNEI. The CDR3 DNA reads TGTGCCAGCAGTTACGCCGGGAGCAGAGAGACCCAGTACTTC. Residues: CASSYAGSRETQYF. The whole variable domain, filled in from reference TRBV2 and TRBJ2-5, reads EPEVTQTPSHQVTQMGQEVILRCVPISNHLYFYWYRQILGQKVEFLVSFYNNEISEKSEIFDDQFSVERPDGSNFTLKIRSTKLEDSAMYFCASSYAGSRETQYFGPGTRLLVL.

The chain recombines TRBV19 with TRBJ1-1; 12 bases line up with TRBD1. This CDR3 comprises 16 residues. V lost 4 bases and J lost 5; bases outside the gene matches: 8. CDR1 and CDR2 (germline): LNHDA, SQIVND (reference sequence). CDR3 loop: CASSTRDRGLGTEAFF. CDR3 in DNA: TGTGCCAGTAGTACAAGGGACAGGGGGCTCGGAACTGAAGCTTTCTTT.

The chain is built from TRBV15 and TRBJ2-1; 9 nucleotides match TRBD1. Germline CDR1 is LNHNV and CDR2 is YYDKDF (reference sequence). This CDR3 contains 15 residues. The ends lost 5 bases at V and 3 bases at J; junction bases unmatched: 5. The CDR3 spells CATSGGQGGYNEQFF. The CDR3 coding sequence is TGTGCCACCAGCGGGGGACAGGGCGGCTACAATGAGCAGTTCTTC.

The CDR3, as DNA: TGTGCCAGCAGCATCCCAGGGGGCGCCTTTTACGAGCAGTACTTC. Its translation: CASSIPGGAFYEQYF. The J gene is TRBJ2-7, the V gene TRBV7-9; TRBD1 matches 8 bases. Unmatched junction bases numbered 10, after V lost 5 bases and J lost 4 bases. This CDR3 contains 15 residues. Germline loops: CDR1 SEHNR, CDR2 FQNEAQ (reference sequence).